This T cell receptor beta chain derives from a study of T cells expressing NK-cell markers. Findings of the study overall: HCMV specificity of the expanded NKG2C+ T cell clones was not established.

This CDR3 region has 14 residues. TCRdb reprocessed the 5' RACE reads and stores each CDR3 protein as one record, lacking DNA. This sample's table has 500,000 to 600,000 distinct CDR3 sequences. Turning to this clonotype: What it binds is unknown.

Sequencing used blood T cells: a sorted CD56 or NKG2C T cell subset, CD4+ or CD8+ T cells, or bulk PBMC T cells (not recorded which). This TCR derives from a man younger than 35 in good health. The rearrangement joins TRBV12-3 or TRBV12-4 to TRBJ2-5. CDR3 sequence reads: CASTHGGNQETQYF.